What follows describes a single T cell receptor (beta chain). This specimen comes from a study of blood T cell repertoires in COVID-19. In the study overall: Whether acute or convalescent, the COVID-19 samples came from the United States, Italy and Spain.

Germline V CDR1 and CDR2: GTSNPN, SVGIG (reference sequence). V lost 2 bases, J lost 0 bases, and 7 bases lay in between. This CDR3 is 14 amino acids long. Sequencing used immunoSEQ multiplex PCR; TCRdb keeps in-frame clones, though not all of them. In the table there are over 85,000 clones, more than 60% of which are singletons. This receptor was obtained from a man in his 70s with acute or convalescent COVID-19. The genes are TRBV30 and TRBJ1-4; D gene uncertain. Sequencing was carried out using peripheral blood. The CDR3 bases are TGTGCCTGGAGTCGGTCCTCAACTAATGAAAAACTGTTTTTT. Residues: CAWSRSSTNEKLFF.